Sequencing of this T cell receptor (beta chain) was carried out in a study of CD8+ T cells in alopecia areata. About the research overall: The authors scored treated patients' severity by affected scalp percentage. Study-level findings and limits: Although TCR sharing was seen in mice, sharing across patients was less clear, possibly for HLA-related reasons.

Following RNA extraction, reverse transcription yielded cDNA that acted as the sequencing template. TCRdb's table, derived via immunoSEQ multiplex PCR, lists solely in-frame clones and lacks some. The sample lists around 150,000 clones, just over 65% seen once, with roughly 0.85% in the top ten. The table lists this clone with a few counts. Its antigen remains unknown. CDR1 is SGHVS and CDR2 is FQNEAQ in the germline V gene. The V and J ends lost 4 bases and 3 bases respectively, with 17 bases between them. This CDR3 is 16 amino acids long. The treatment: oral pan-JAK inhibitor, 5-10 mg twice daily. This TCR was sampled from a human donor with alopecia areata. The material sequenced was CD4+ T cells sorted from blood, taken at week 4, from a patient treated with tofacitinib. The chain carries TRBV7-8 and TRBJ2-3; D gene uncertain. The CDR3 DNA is TGTGCCAGCAGCTCGCCACTACGAGGATATACAGATACGCAGTATTTT. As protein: CASSSPLRGYTDTQYF.